This T cell receptor beta chain was recorded in a study of cytomegalovirus exposure and HLA in healthy donors. Regarding the study as a whole: 164 TCR beta chains were listed as cytomegalovirus-associated.

This table comes from immunoSEQ multiplex PCR, and its TCRdb copy is limited to in-frame clones, with some not included. This table holds tens of thousands of clones, roughly 90% found once. Details on this clone: The antigen is not known.

This receptor was taken from a young woman in good health and CMV-seropositive. Sequencing was done on a sample of PBMCs.

The CDR3 protein is CASSQGHGLTFEQFF. DNA of the CDR3: TGCGCCAGCAGCCAAGGTCACGGACTTACCTTTGAGCAGTTCTTC. V and J are TRBV4-1 and TRBJ2-1, with D perhaps TRBD2 (5 bases). V gave up 1 base and J gave up 9 bases, with 16 bases separating them. Germline V gene sequence: CDR1 MGHRA, CDR2 YSYEKL. This CDR3 comprises 15 residues.